This TCR beta chain was sequenced in a study of blood T cell repertoires in COVID-19. Method: immunoSEQ multiplex PCR; TCRdb's copy keeps in-frame clones and lacks some. The sample has fewer than 350,000 clones, roughly 85% seen once. Trimming left V 3 bases short and J 7 bases short, with 16 bases between. This CDR3 has 15 amino acids. The germline V gene encodes CDR1 ENHRY and CDR2 SYGVKD. This clonotype was obtained from a woman aged 40 to 50 who had recovered from COVID-19. The J gene is TRBJ1-5, the V gene TRBV10-3; the D gene is possibly TRBD1 (6 bases). The sequenced sample consisted of PBMCs or T cells enriched from blood (not recorded which). CDR3 coding DNA: TGTGCCATCAGTGATAAAGGGAAGGGGGAGCAGCCCCAGCATTTT. This codes for CAISDKGKGEQPQHF.